This TCR beta chain was retrieved from a study of identical twins. CDR3 size: 15 residues. Looked up from germline, CDR1 is SGHRS and CDR2 is YFSETQ. V gave up 4 bases and J gave up 7 bases, with 17 bases separating them. TCRdb used MiXCR to reprocess the 5' RACE reads, holding one entry per CDR3 protein. The sample includes hundreds of thousands of distinct CDR3 sequences, around 12% seen only once; the top ten take roughly 1.6%. This clonotype has only a few counts. These data are also associated with another study on yellow fever vaccine responses in identical twins.

Sequencing was performed on PBMCs. The receptor was isolated from a woman under 30 in good health. The chain joins TRBV5-1 to TRBJ1-4; no clear D gene. The CDR3 reads CASSPGPPWGEKLFF. The CDR3 DNA reads as TGCGCCAGCAGCCCCGGACCTCCCTGGGGTGAAAAACTGTTTTTT.